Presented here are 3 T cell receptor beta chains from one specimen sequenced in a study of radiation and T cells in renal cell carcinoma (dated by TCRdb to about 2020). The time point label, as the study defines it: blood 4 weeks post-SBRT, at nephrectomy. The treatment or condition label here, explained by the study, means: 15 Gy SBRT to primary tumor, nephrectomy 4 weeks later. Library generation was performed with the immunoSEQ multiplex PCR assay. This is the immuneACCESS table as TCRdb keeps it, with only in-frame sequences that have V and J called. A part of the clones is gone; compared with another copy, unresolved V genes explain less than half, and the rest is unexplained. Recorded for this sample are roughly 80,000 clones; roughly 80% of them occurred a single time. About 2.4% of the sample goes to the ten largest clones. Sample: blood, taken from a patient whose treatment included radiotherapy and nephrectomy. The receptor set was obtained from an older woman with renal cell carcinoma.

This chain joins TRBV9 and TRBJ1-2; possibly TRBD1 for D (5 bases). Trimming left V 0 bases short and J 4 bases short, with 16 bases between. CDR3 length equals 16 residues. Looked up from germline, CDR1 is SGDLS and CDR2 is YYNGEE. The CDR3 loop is CASSVVGNLRGYGYTF. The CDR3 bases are TGTGCCAGCAGCGTAGTGGGGAATTTGAGGGGCTATGGCTACACCTTC.

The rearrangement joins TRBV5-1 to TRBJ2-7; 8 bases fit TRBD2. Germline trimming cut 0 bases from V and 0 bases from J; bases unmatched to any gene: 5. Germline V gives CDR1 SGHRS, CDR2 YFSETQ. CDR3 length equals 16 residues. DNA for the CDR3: TGCGCCAGCAGCTTGGTCGGGGGGGCGGACTCCTACGAGCAGTACTTC. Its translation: CASSLVGGADSYEQYF. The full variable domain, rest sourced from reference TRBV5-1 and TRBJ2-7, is KAGVTQTPRYLIKTRGQQVTLSCSPISGHRSVSWYQQTPGQGLQFLFEYFSETQRNKGNFPGRFSGRQFSNSRSEMNVSTLELGDSALYLCASSLVGGADSYEQYFGPGTRLTVT.

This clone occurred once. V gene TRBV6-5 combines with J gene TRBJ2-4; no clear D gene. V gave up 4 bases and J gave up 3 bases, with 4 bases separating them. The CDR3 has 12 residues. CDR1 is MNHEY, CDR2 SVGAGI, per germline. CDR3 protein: CASSSGKNIQYF. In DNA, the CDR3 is TGTGCCAGCAGTTCAGGCAAAAACATTCAGTACTTC.